Listed below are T cell receptor beta chains from one sample, sequenced in a study of cytomegalovirus exposure and HLA in healthy donors. Libraries were prepared by immunoSEQ multiplex PCR; TCRdb keeps only in-frame clonotypes and omits some of them. This sample has over 150,000 clones, with around 75% found just once. The sequenced material came from PBMCs. The receptor source for this set is a male donor in good health and CMV-seronegative. CDR3s include the opening cysteine and the closing phenylalanine or tryptophan. The order of the fields is CDR3 length, clone size, D gene, V gene, J gene, CDR3 protein, CDR3 DNA. D genes are given only for firm matches. Only some rows state a clone size, as once, few, many or a class for expanded clones.

13	few	-	TRBV7-9	TRBJ1-5	CASSLTVNQPQHF	TGTGCCAGCAGCTTAACAGTCAATCAGCCCCAGCATTTT
17	-	-	TRBV19	TRBJ1-5	CASSIGLVRVSNQPQHF	TGTGCCAGTAGTATCGGCTTGGTACGGGTTAGCAATCAGCCCCAGCATTTT
14	-	-	TRBV11-2	TRBJ2-7	CASSLAGEGYEQYF	TGTGCCAGCAGCTTAGCCGGGGAAGGGTACGAGCAGTACTTC
15	-	-	TRBV6-1	TRBJ2-3	CASSLLANGVDTQYF	TGTGCCAGCAGTCTACTCGCGAACGGGGTAGATACGCAGTATTTT
17	-	-	TRBV7-9	TRBJ1-5	CASSLVQGPYSNQPQHF	TGTGCCAGCAGCTTAGTTCAGGGCCCCTATAGCAATCAGCCCCAGCATTTT
20	few	TRBD1	TRBV4-2	TRBJ2-2	CASSLEIQSTGQGSSGELFF	TGTGCCAGCAGCCTCGAAATCCAATCGACGGGACAGGGGTCTTCCGGGGAGCTGTTTTTT
15	-	-	TRBV9	TRBJ2-6	CASSVRGSGANVLTF	TGTGCCAGCAGCGTCAGGGGATCTGGGGCCAACGTCCTGACTTTC
13	-	TRBD1	TRBV30	TRBJ1-2	CAWSVHRGYGYTF	TGTGCCTGGAGTGTACACAGGGGCTATGGCTACACCTTC
13	-	-	TRBV6-5	TRBJ2-7	CASSRGVSYEQYF	TGTGCCAGCAGCCGCGGGGTTTCCTACGAGCAGTACTTC
13	few	TRBD2	TRBV2	TRBJ2-1	CASNWGGNNEQFF	TGTGCCAGCAATTGGGGGGGGAACAATGAGCAGTTCTTC
14	-	-	TRBV29-1	TRBJ1-4	CSVEQGSPNEKLFF	TGCAGCGTTGAACAGGGATCACCTAATGAAAAACTGTTTTTT
14	once	-	TRBV6-6	TRBJ1-3	CASSYSNRRRRVYF	TGTGCCAGCAGTTACTCGAATCGCAGACGACGGGTATATTTT
15	-	-	TRBV9	TRBJ2-1	CASSGTGIPSSEQFF	TGTGCCAGCAGCGGGACCGGGATCCCATCGAGTGAGCAGTTCTTC
17	-	TRBD1	TRBV25-1	TRBJ1-4	CASSGHLGQSVNEKLFF	TGTGCCAGCAGTGGACATCTGGGACAGTCAGTTAATGAAAAACTGTTTTTT
11	few	-	TRBV6-5	TRBJ1-1	CASRYSTEAFF	TGTGCCAGCAGGTATAGCACTGAAGCTTTCTTT
13	-	-	TRBV30	TRBJ2-1	CAWSSTSGNEQFF	TGTGCCTGGAGCTCTACAAGCGGCAATGAGCAGTTCTTC
13	once	-	TRBV4-1	TRBJ1-2	CASSPEGNYGYTF	TGCGCCAGCAGCCCCGAGGGTAACTATGGCTACACCTTC
13	few	TRBD1	TRBV6-1	TRBJ1-1	CASRGQLNTEAFF	TGTGCCAGCAGGGGACAGTTAAACACTGAAGCTTTCTTT
16	-	TRBD1	TRBV11-3	TRBJ2-5	CASSSSRDRAQETQYF	TGTGCCAGCAGCTCGTCCCGGGACAGGGCCCAAGAGACCCAGTACTTC
15	-	-	TRBV27	TRBJ2-1	CASSYGGGPYNEQFF	TGTGCCAGCAGTTATGGCGGGGGCCCCTACAATGAGCAGTTCTTC
15	-	-	TRBV7-6	TRBJ1-3	CASSLLAGAGNTIYF	TGTGCCAGCAGCTTATTGGCAGGGGCCGGAAACACCATATATTTT
12	once	-	TRBV6-5	TRBJ1-2	CASSNGGRGYTF	TGTGCCAGCAGTAACGGGGGGCGAGGCTACACCTTC
13	-	TRBD1	TRBV7-2	TRBJ1-5	CASSLTGAQPQHF	TGTGCCAGCAGCTTAACAGGGGCGCAGCCCCAGCATTTT
15	once	TRBD1	TRBV7-2	TRBJ2-5	CASSRGGQGIRTQYF	TGTGCCAGCAGCCGTGGGGGACAGGGGATTAGAACCCAGTACTTC
16	-	TRBD1	TRBV5-4	TRBJ1-3	CASSQDRGSSGNTIYF	TGTGCCAGCAGCCAGGACAGGGGGAGCTCTGGAAACACCATATATTTT